One T cell receptor (beta chain) is described in this entry. Its matching antigen is unknown. The data were taken from a study of CD8+ T cells in alopecia areata. Once RNA had been extracted, it was reverse transcribed into cDNA to act as the sequencing template. Generated by immunoSEQ multiplex PCR, the TCRdb table keeps only in-frame clones and is missing some. The data show more than 90,000 clones, roughly 66% seen once. The CDR3 extends over 15 amino acids. V shed 4 bases and J shed 5 bases, with 19 bases lying between them. Looked up from germline, CDR1 is SGHRS and CDR2 is YFSETQ. Study outcomes and limitations: In scalp samples, resident alphabeta T cells of normal skin are also sequenced. Higher clonality than in normal scalp was seen in lesional scalp, especially alopecia totalis/universalis.

From PBMCs, CD4+ and CD8+ T cells were sorted. The origin of this receptor is a human donor in good health. The specimen was CD4+ T cells sorted from blood. The genes are TRBV5-1 and TRBJ2-7; D may be TRBD2 (6 bases). This CDR3 is CASSGGTLITDEQYF. The CDR3 DNA reads TGCGCCAGCAGCGGAGGGACCCTCATCACCGACGAGCAGTACTTC.